The TCR beta chain described here comes from a study of graft-versus-host responses after intestinal transplantation. Study overall: All of the recipients had induction that used anti-thymocyte globulin, then tacrolimus and steroids for three to four years.

Turning to this clone: The antigen is unknown.

TCRdb's copy holds only in-frame clones and misses some; the assay was immunoSEQ multiplex PCR. The table includes 90,000 to 120,000 clones, over 75% detected once. Study conclusions and caveats: GvH clones were identified in recipient marrow, with some first appearing in ileum or blood.

Germline loops: CDR1 ENHRY, CDR2 SYGVKD. The CDR3 is 16 residues long. Trimming removed 2 bases at V and 0 bases at J, with 11 bases between. The V call is TRBV10-3, the J call TRBJ1-3; possible D gene TRBD1, 5 bases. Specimen: unstimulated CD4+ T cells sorted from spleen or lymph node cells, collected before intestinal transplant. This clonotype was obtained from a human donor who received an intestinal transplant. CDR3 coding DNA: TGTGCCATCAGTGAGCAGGGCCCTAGCTCTGGAAACACCATATATTTT. It is translated as CAISEQGPSSGNTIYF.